The T cell receptor beta chain under discussion was sequenced for a study of CD8+CD57+ T cells in acquired aplastic anemia. Study-wide background: Sorted CD4+ and CD8+ cell DNA averaged roughly 3.2 ug. On average, healthy donors gave approximately 10 million reads for CD4+ cells.

Findings and caveats of the study: Overlap between patients and controls comprised about 30 CD8+ CDR3 sequences. Significance was not reached for CD8+ Simpson's diversity between patients and controls.

Both TCR beta VDJ combination and CDR3 sequence profiling were carried out. Genomic DNA was the template for this profiling. A single record per CDR3 protein comes from TCRdb applying MiXCR to the reads. The sample includes under 250,000 distinct CDR3 sequences, roughly 33% of them seen just once. The trim removed 4 bases at V and 7 bases at J, leaving 9 bases unmatched. Looked up from germline, CDR1 is LNHDA and CDR2 is SQIVND (reference sequence). This CDR3 contains 15 residues. With respect to this clonotype: What it binds is not known.

Sequencing input: sorted CD4+, CD8+, or CD8+CD57+ T cells (not recorded which) from PBMCs. The chain combines TRBV19 with TRBJ2-3, with 9 bases fitting TRBD1. The TCR originated in a human donor in good health, serving as a control. The CDR3 protein is CASSTGTGGTNTQYF. The CDR3 DNA reads as TGTGCCAGTAGTACCGGAACAGGGGGCACGAATACGCAGTATTTT.